A selection of T cell receptor beta chains follows, all from one sample in a study of cytomegalovirus exposure and HLA in healthy donors. The protocol was immunoSEQ multiplex PCR, while the TCRdb copy is restricted to in-frame clones and leaves out a portion. Of 95,000 to 150,000 clones in the sample, approximately 80% were seen once. Sequencing was performed on PBMCs. These receptors all come from a man aged 40-49 years in good health and CMV-seronegative. CDR3s include the opening cysteine and the closing phenylalanine or tryptophan. Fields, in order: clone size, V gene, D gene, J gene, CDR3 DNA, CDR3 protein. The D gene is left open where the match is weak. Expanded clones are given a class, and other clones once, few, many or no size at all.

>-|TRBV18|-|TRBJ1-5
TGTGCCAGCTCTCTAGGCCACAATCAGCCCCAGCATTTT
CASSLGHNQPQHF
>-|TRBV7-9|TRBD1|TRBJ1-1
TGTTCCAGCAGCTTCTCGATCCGGGGGACAGAGAACACTGAAGCTTTCTTT
CSSSFSIRGTENTEAFF
>-|TRBV5-1|TRBD1|TRBJ1-1
TGCGCCAGCAGCCCCCTCCGGACAGGGGTTGGATCGAACACTGAAGCTTTCTTT
CASSPLRTGVGSNTEAFF
>-|TRBV7-6|-|TRBJ2-7
TGTGCCAGCAGCTTTAAGGACAGCATGGGGCACGAGCAGTACTTC
CASSFKDSMGHEQYF
>once|TRBV5-1|-|TRBJ1-2
TGCGCCAGCAGCATACAGGGCGGGGGCTATGGCTACACCTTC
CASSIQGGGYGYTF
>-|TRBV5-6|-|TRBJ2-1
TGTGCCAGCACCTCCATGGGGGGGCAGACTATATACAATGAGCAGTTCTTC
CASTSMGGQTIYNEQFF
>-|TRBV6-6|-|TRBJ1-6
TGTGCCAGCAGTTACCTTCCCAGGGTGGATAATTCACCCCTCCACTTT
CASSYLPRVDNSPLHF
>-|TRBV2|TRBD1|TRBJ1-1
TGTGCCAGCAGGAGACAGGGGGCCACTGAAGCTTTCTTT
CASRRQGATEAFF
>-|TRBV14|-|TRBJ1-4
TGTGCCAGCAGCCAAGATAAAGAGATCTTTTCAGGGAAACTGTTTTTT
CASSQDKEIFSGKLFF
>-|TRBV9|TRBD1|TRBJ2-3
TGTGCCAGCAGCGTCCTACAGGGGGCTCGGACAGATACGCAGTATTTT
CASSVLQGARTDTQYF
>-|TRBV6-1|-|TRBJ1-2
TGTGCCAGCAGTGAATCAGGACAGATTAACTATGGCTACACCTTC
CASSESGQINYGYTF
>-|TRBV10-3|TRBD2|TRBJ2-1
TGTGCCACAGGGACTAGCGGGGGGGCCTACAATGAGCAGTTCTTC
CATGTSGGAYNEQFF
>few|TRBV5-5|TRBD1|TRBJ1-5
TGTGCCAGCAGCCTACAGGGGGCCCAGCCCCAGCATTTT
CASSLQGAQPQHF
>-|TRBV7-3|-|TRBJ2-5
TGTGCCAGCAGCTCAGGCAATATGGAGACCCAGTACTTC
CASSSGNMETQYF
>-|TRBV9|-|TRBJ1-1
TGTGCCAGCAGCAGGGAGGCTCATTCCACTGAAGCTTTCTTT
CASSREAHSTEAFF
>-|TRBV4-1|-|TRBJ2-4
TGCGCCAGCAGCCAAGGTTCTGAGAAAAACAGTCAGTACTTC
CASSQGSEKNSQYF
>-|TRBV6-5|-|TRBJ2-1
TGTGCCAGCGGCCCCTGGCCTGAGCAGTTCTTC
CASGPWPEQFF
>-|TRBV27|-|TRBJ1-1
TGTGCCAGCGGACCCGGGGGGCTCACTGAAGCTTTCTTT
CASGPGGLTEAFF
>-|TRBV6-6|TRBD1|TRBJ2-1
TGTGCCAGCAGAGACCGGGACAGGGCTTACAATGAGCAGTTCTTC
CASRDRDRAYNEQFF
>-|TRBV13|TRBD1|TRBJ2-1
TGTGCCAGCAGCTCCGGGACAGGGGGATACAATGAGCAGTTCTTC
CASSSGTGGYNEQFF
>-|TRBV25-1|TRBD1|TRBJ2-5
TGTGCCAGCAGTCCAGGGGGCCAAGGGACCCAGTACTTC
CASSPGGQGTQYF
>few|TRBV29-1|-|TRBJ2-7
TGCAGCACTCAACAGGACCCCTACGAGCAGTACTTC
CSTQQDPYEQYF
>-|TRBV5-6|-|TRBJ1-2
TGTGCCAGCAGCGCCTATCATGGCTACACCTTC
CASSAYHGYTF
>-|TRBV6-5|-|TRBJ1-2
TGTGCCAGCAGCCTCATGAGGGAGACCTATGGCTACACCTTC
CASSLMRETYGYTF
>-|TRBV5-1|-|TRBJ2-7
TGCGCCAGCAGCTTGGCCGGAGAGACAGATTCCTACGAGCAGTACTTC
CASSLAGETDSYEQYF
>-|TRBV7-6|-|TRBJ2-2
TGTGCCAGCAGCTTAGCGCGGCAGACCGGGGAGCTGTTTTTT
CASSLARQTGELFF
>-|TRBV7-2|-|TRBJ1-1
TGTGCCAGCAGTCTGAGGGGGGGCGGAATTTGGTCCCCTGAAGCTTTCTTT
CASSLRGGGIWSPEAFF
>-|TRBV14|-|TRBJ1-2
TGTGCCAGCAGCCCCCCGAGCAGCCGGGGGGGCTATGGCTACACCTTC
CASSPPSSRGGYGYTF
>few|TRBV6-1|TRBD1|TRBJ1-2
TGTGCCAGCAGCCGGGACAGGGCCTATGGCTACACCTTC
CASSRDRAYGYTF
>-|TRBV14|TRBD1|TRBJ1-2
TGTGCCAGCAGCCGGGGACAGGGCGGCTATGGCTACACCTTC
CASSRGQGGYGYTF
>-|TRBV19|TRBD2|TRBJ2-6
TGTGCCACTGCCGGGGGGGAAGCTGGGGCCAACGTCCTGACTTTC
CATAGGEAGANVLTF
>few|TRBV4-3|TRBD1|TRBJ2-1
TGCGCCAGCAGCGCGAGACAGGGAATGGGGGACAATGAGCAGTTCTTC
CASSARQGMGDNEQFF
>-|TRBV11-2|TRBD1|TRBJ1-5
TGTGCCAGCAGCCGAGGACAGGTCGACAATCAGCCCCAGCATTTT
CASSRGQVDNQPQHF
>-|TRBV6-7|TRBD1|TRBJ2-5
TGTGCCAGCAGTTCACCCGTAGCAGACAGGGAGTTTGAGGAGACCCAGTACTTC
CASSSPVADREFEETQYF
>once|TRBV19|TRBD2|TRBJ2-3
TGTGCCAGTAGCTCAAACGCGGGGGTAGGTGATACGCAGTATTTT
CASSSNAGVGDTQYF
>few|TRBV29-1|-|TRBJ1-1
TGCAGCGCTGATCAGTTCACTGAAGCTTTCTTT
CSADQFTEAFF
>-|TRBV12-5|TRBD1|TRBJ1-5
TGTGCTAGTGGGTACGCGGGACAGCGCCCCGCGCCCCAGCATTTT
CASGYAGQRPAPQHF
>-|TRBV29-1|TRBD1|TRBJ2-2
TGCAGCGTCTCGACAGGGATCGGGGAGCTGTTTTTT
CSVSTGIGELFF
>-|TRBV19|-|TRBJ1-4
TGTGCCAGTAGTCCCACAGGTACTAATGAAAAACTGTTTTTT
CASSPTGTNEKLFF